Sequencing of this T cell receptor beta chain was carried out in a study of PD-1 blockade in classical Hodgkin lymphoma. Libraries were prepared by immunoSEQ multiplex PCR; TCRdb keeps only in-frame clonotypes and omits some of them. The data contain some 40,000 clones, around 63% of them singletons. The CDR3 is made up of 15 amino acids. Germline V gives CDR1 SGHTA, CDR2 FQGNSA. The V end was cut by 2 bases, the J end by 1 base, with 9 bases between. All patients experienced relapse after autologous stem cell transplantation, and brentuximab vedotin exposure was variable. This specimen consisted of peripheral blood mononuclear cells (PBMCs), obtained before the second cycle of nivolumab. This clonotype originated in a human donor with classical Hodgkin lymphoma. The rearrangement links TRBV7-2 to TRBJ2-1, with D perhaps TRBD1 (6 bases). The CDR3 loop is CASSLQGPSYNEQFF. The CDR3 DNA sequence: TGTGCCAGCAGCTTACAGGGGCCGTCCTACAATGAGCAGTTCTTC.